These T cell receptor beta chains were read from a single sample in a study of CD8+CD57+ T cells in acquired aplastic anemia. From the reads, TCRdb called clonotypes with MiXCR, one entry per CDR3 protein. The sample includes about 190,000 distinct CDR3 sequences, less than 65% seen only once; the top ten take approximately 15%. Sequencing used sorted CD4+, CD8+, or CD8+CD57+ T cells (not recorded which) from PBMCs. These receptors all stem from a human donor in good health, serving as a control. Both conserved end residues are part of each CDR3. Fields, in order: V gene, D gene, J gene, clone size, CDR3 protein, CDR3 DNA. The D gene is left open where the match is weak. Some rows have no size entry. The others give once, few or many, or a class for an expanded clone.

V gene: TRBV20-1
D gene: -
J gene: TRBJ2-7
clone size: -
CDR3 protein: CAGQRDRQYF
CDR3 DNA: TGCGCAGGACAGAGGGATAGGCAGTACTTC

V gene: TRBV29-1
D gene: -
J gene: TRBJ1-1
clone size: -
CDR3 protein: CSVESGLAQAFF
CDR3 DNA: TGCAGCGTTGAAAGCGGACTAGCCCAAGCTTTCTTT

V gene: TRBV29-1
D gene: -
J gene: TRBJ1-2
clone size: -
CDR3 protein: CSVGDILGYGYTF
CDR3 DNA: TGCAGCGTTGGAGACATTCTGGGCTATGGCTACACCTTC

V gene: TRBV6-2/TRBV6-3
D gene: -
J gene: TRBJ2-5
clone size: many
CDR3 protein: CASSQTVETQYF
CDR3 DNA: TGTGCCAGCAGCCAAACCGTAGAGACCCAGTACTTC

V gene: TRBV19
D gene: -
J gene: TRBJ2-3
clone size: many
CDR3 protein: CASSSFLSGGKDTQYF
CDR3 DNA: TGTGCCAGTAGTAGTTTTTTATCGGGGGGCAAAGATACGCAGTATTTT

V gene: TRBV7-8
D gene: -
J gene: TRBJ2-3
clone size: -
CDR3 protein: CASSLDQGSTDTQYF
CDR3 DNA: TGTGCCAGCAGCTTAGATCAGGGGAGCACAGATACGCAGTATTTT

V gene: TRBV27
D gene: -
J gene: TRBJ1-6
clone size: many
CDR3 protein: CASSLNRRNLWGSPLHF
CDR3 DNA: TGTGCCAGCAGTTTAAACCGCCGAAACCTGTGGGGTTCACCCCTCCACTTT

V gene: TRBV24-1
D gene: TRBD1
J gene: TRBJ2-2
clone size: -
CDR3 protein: CATSDVVGQGFGELFF
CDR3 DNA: TGTGCCACCAGTGATGTAGTGGGACAGGGGTTCGGGGAGCTGTTTTTT

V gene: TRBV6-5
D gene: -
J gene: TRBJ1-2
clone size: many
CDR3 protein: CASSFSDRLRDGYTF
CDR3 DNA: TGTGCCAGCAGCTTTAGCGACCGGCTTAGGGATGGCTACACCTTC

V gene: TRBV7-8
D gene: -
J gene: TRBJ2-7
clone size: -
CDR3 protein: CASSPVLSGEQYF
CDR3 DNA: TGTGCCAGCAGTCCGGTATTGTCGGGGGAGCAGTACTTC

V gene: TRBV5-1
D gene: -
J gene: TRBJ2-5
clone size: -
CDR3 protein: CASTYSQETQYF
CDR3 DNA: TGCGCCAGCACATACAGCCAAGAGACCCAGTACTTC

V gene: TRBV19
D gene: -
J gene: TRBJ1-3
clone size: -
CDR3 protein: CASSEQSSGNTIYF
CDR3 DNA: TGTGCCAGTAGTGAACAGAGCTCTGGAAACACCATATATTTT

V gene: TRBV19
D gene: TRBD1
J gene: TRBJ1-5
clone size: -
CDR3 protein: CASSGQGTYSNQPQHF
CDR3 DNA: TGTGCCAGTAGTGGACAGGGTACGTATAGCAATCAGCCCCAGCATTTT

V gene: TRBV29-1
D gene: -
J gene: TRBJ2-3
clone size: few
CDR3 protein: CSVVLSGYTDTQYF
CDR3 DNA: TGCAGCGTTGTGCTTAGCGGATACACAGATACGCAGTATTTT

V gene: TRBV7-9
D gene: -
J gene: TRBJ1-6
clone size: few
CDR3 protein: CASSLDGYNSPLHF
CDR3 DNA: TGTGCCAGCAGCTTAGACGGCTATAATTCACCCCTCCACTTT

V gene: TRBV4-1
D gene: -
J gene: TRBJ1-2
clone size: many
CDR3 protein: CASSQISQGYTF
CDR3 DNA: TGCGCCAGCAGCCAAATTAGTCAAGGCTACACCTTC

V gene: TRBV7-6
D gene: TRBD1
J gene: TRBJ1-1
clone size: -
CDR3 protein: CASSLRQGVNMNTEAFF
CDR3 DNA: TGTGCCAGCAGCTTAAGACAGGGGGTCAACATGAACACTGAAGCTTTCTTT

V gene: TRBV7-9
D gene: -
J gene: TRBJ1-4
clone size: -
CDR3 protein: CASSFPLGGNEKLFF
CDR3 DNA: TGTGCCAGCAGCTTTCCCCTCGGGGGTAATGAAAAACTGTTTTTT

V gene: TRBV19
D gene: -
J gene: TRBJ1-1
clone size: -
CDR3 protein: CASSPEWGTEAFF
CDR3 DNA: TGTGCCAGTAGTCCCGAGTGGGGCACTGAAGCTTTCTTT

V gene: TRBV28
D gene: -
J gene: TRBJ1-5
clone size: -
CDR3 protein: CASSLARSSNQPQHF
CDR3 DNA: TGTGCCAGCAGTTTGGCCAGGAGTAGCAATCAGCCCCAGCATTTT

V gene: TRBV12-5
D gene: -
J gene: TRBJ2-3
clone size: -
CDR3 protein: CASGLVREEQGLGTDTQYF
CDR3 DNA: TGTGCTAGTGGTTTGGTACGGGAAGAACAGGGTCTGGGGACAGATACGCAGTATTTT

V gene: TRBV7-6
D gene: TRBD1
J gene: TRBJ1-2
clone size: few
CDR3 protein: CASSHGQDNNYGYAF
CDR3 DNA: TGTGCCAGCAGCCACGGACAGGATAACAACTATGGCTACGCCTTC

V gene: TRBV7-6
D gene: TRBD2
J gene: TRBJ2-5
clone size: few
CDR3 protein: CASSPGLAGGWETQYF
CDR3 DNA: TGTGCCAGCAGCCCAGGACTAGCGGGGGGCTGGGAGACCCAGTACTTC

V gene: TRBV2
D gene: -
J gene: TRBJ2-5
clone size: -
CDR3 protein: CASSKNLLPVNF
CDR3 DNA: TGTGCCAGCTCCAAGAATTTGCTCCCGGTGAACTTC

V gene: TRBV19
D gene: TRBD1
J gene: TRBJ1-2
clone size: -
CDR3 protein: CASSAQGGYGYTF
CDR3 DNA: TGTGCCAGTAGCGCCCAGGGGGGCTATGGCTACACCTTC

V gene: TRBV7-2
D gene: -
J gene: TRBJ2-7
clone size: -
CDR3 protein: CASSSTQLAVYEQYF
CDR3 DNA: TGTGCCAGCAGCTCAACTCAACTGGCGGTCTACGAGCAGTACTTC

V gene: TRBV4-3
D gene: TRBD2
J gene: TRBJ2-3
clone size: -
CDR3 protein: CASSQERARRRGSCTDTQYF
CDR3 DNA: TGCGCCAGCAGCCAAGAGCGGGCGAGGAGGCGGGGGAGCTGCACAGATACGCAGTATTTT

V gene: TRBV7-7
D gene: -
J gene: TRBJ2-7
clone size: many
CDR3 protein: CASSPDLLGEQYF
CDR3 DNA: TGTGCTAGCAGTCCCGATCTACTCGGCGAGCAGTACTTC

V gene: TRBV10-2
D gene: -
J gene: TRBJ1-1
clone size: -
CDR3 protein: CASTLDGNAEAFF
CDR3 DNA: TGCGCCAGCACCCTGGACGGAAACGCTGAAGCTTTCTTT

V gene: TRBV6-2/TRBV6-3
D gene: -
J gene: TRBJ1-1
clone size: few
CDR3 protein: CASSYRRLVTEAFF
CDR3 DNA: TGTGCCAGCAGTTACCGCCGATTAGTGACTGAAGCTTTCTTT

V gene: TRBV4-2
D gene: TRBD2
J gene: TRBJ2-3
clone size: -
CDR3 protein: CASSQATGGGRVDTQYF
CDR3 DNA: TGTGCCAGCAGCCAAGCAACGGGGGGGGGGCGGGTGGATACGCAGTATTTT

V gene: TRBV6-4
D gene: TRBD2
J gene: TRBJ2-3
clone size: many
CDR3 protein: CASSDRAGGPSTDTQYF
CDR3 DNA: TGTGCCAGCAGTGACCGAGCGGGGGGGCCTTCCACAGATACGCAGTATTTT

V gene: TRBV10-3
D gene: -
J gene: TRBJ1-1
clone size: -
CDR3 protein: CAISAAGTLNTEAFF
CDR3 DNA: TGTGCCATCAGTGCGGCGGGGACGTTGAACACTGAAGCTTTCTTT

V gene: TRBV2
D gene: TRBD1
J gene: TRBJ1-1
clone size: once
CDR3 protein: CASRPTGTTEAFF
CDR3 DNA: TGTGCCAGCAGGCCGACAGGGACCACTGAAGCTTTCTTT

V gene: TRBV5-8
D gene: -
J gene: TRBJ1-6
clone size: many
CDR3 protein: CASSLGRQGTNSPLHF
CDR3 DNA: TGTGCCAGCAGCTTGGGTAGGCAGGGGACCAATTCACCCCTCCACTTT

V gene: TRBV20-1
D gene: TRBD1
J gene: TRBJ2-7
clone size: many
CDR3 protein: CSARDRIDRGLYEQYF
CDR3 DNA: TGCAGTGCTAGAGACCGAATAGACAGGGGGCTATACGAGCAGTACTTC

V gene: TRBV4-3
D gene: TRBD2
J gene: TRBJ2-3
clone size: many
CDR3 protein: CASSQEVRASGGTDTQYF
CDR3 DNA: TGCGCCAGCAGCCAAGAAGTGAGGGCTAGCGGAGGCACAGATACGCAGTATTTT